The 32 T cell receptor beta chains reported below all come from one sample, sequenced in a study of molecular identifiers for immune sequencing clone quantification. MiXCR, run by TCRdb on the PCR reads, gives a single entry per CDR3 protein. The sample holds 300,000 to 400,000 distinct CDR3 sequences, roughly a quarter seen once. The sample consisted of naive CD8+ T cells from blood, with Jurkat cell RNA spiked in. Subset defined: FACS-sorted CD8+CD4-CCR7+CD45RA+ naive T cells. The receptors come from a human donor in good health. Some libraries in this study had Jurkat cell RNA spiked in.

This chain links TRBV25-1 with TRBJ2-5; 11 nucleotides align to TRBD2. Unmatched junction bases numbered 4, after V lost 9 bases and J lost 4 bases. Germline V CDR1 and CDR2: MGHDK, SYGVNS. This CDR3 has 13 amino acids. The CDR3 DNA sequence: TGTGCCAGAGGGACTAGCGGCCTAGAGACCCAGTACTTC. It specifies CARGTSGLETQYF. Full variable domain (remainder filled in from reference TRBV25-1 and TRBJ2-5): EADIYQTPRYLVIGTGKKITLECSQTMGHDKMYWYQQDPGMELHLIHYSYGVNSTEKGDLSSESTVSRIRTEHFPLTLESARPSHTSQYLCARGTSGLETQYFGPGTRLLVL.

This clonotype was seen more than once but under ten times. The chain carries TRBV19 and TRBJ2-5, with TRBD1 as a possible D gene (5 bases). CDR1 is LNHDA and CDR2 is SQIVND in the germline V gene (reference sequence). The CDR3 contains 13 residues. V was trimmed by 4 bases and J by 2 bases, leaving 8 bases between them. The CDR3 nucleotides are TGTGCCAGTAGTAGACAGCTACAAGAGACCCAGTACTTC. Its protein product is CASSRQLQETQYF.

This clonotype was observed a handful of times. The chain is built from TRBV4-1 and TRBJ2-1; possible D gene TRBD2, 5 bases. Germline V gene lookup returns CDR1 MGHRA and CDR2 YSYEKL. This CDR3 is 15 amino acids long. The V end was cut by 3 bases, the J end by 2 bases, with 11 bases between. The chain's CDR3 is CASSHQERAYNEQFF. The CDR3 nucleotides are TGCGCCAGCAGCCACCAAGAGAGGGCCTACAATGAGCAGTTCTTC.

With regard to this clonotype: Germline is not matched at one junction end, which may reflect a read error. This sequence joins TRBV6-2 or TRBV6-3 and TRBJ2-3, with TRBD2 matching over 13 bases. From germline, CDR1 is MNHEY and CDR2 SVGEGT. This CDR3 is built from 17 residues. CDR3 nucleotide sequence: TGTGCCGGCAGTCCCGGACTAGCGGGAGACCACACAGATACGCAGTATTTT. It codes for CAGSPGLAGDHTDTQYF.

This clonotype was recorded a few times. The CDR3 spells CASKKLNQPQHF. The CDR3 nucleotides read TGTGCCAGCAAAAAACTAAATCAGCCCCAGCATTTT. This sequence joins TRBV27 and TRBJ1-5; the D is unclear. This CDR3 has 12 amino acids. Germline V lookup: CDR1 MNHEY, CDR2 SMNVEV (reference sequence). Trimming removed 7 bases at V and 4 bases at J, with 8 bases between.

The chain uses TRBV4-1 and TRBJ1-5; D ambiguous. Trimming left V 3 bases short and J 4 bases short, with 19 bases between. The CDR3 has 17 residues. Germline-derived CDR1 and CDR2 are MGHRA and YSYEKL. The CDR3: CASSHFFGREGNQPQHF. The CDR3, as DNA: TGCGCCAGCAGCCATTTTTTTGGTAGGGAGGGAAATCAGCCCCAGCATTTT.

At least ten counts were recorded for this clonotype. This chain connects TRBV28 to TRBJ1-1, with TRBD1 identical over 10 bases. Trimming took 5 bases from V and 3 from J; bases not matched to a gene: 6. This CDR3 region has 15 residues. CDR1 is MDHEN and CDR2 is SYDVKM in the germline V gene. The CDR3 region has the DNA TGTGCCAGCAGTGAGAGACAGGGGGCTTACACTGAAGCTTTCTTT. It specifies CASSERQGAYTEAFF.

The chain is built from TRBV6-2 or TRBV6-3 and TRBJ2-2, with TRBD2 matching 8 bases. J was trimmed by 7 bases and V by 4 bases; bases with no gene match: 5. Per the germline V gene, CDR1 is MNHEY and CDR2 is SVGEGT. This CDR3 comprises 14 residues. In nucleotides, the CDR3 is TGTGCCAGCAGTTTCGTTGCGGGAGGCGGGGAGCTGTTTTTT. Translation gives CASSFVAGGGELFF.

On this clonotype itself: At one of its ends the junction is not consistent with the germline gene, which may arise from a read error. The chain employs TRBV20-1 and TRBJ2-1; 7 bases map to TRBD1. CDR1 and CDR2 from the germline V gene are DFQATT and SNEGSKA (reference sequence). The CDR3 runs 17 residues. This chain's CDR3 is CSARGLAQGSFYNEQLF. In DNA form, the CDR3 reads TGCAGTGCTAGAGGTCTCGCACAGGGGTCCTTCTACAATGAGCAGCTCTTC.

In DNA, the CDR3 is TGTGCCAGCAGCTCCCCGGACAGGGGGCAGCGGGATACGCAGTATTTT. This codes for CASSSPDRGQRDTQYF. The chain recombines TRBV7-9 with TRBJ2-3, with 11 bases identical to TRBD1. The ends lost 4 bases at V and 6 bases at J; junction bases unmatched: 9. This CDR3 spans 16 amino acids. In germline, CDR1 is SEHNR, CDR2 FQNEAQ (reference sequence).

Only a few counts were recorded for this clonotype. The chain has TRBV7-9 and TRBJ1-6; 8 bases map to TRBD1. V trimming: 6 bases; J trimming: 9 bases; junction bases outside the gene matches: 7. Germline values: CDR1 SEHNR, CDR2 FQNEAQ (reference sequence). The length of the CDR3 is 14 residues. The CDR3 nucleotides read TGTGCCAGCAGTTTGGACAGGGTTATTTCACCCCTCCACTTT. Its translation: CASSLDRVISPLHF. The entire variable domain, with the rest obtained from reference TRBV7-9 and TRBJ1-6, is as follows: DTGVSQNPRHKITKRGQNVTFRCDPISEHNRLYWYRQTLGQGPEFLTYFQNEAQLEKSRLLSDRFSAERPKGSFSTLEIQRTEQGDSAMYLCASSLDRVISPLHFGNGTRLTVT.

This clonotype was recorded many times. It may be a read error: a sequence one base away is much more abundant. This chain connects TRBV25-1 to TRBJ2-7; no reliable D call. Germline CDR1 MGHDK, CDR2 SYGVNS. The CDR3 has 11 amino acids. With 1 base removed from V and 4 bases from J, the gap between germline ends came to 2 bases. The CDR3 region is CASSEWYEQYF. Here the CDR3 DNA reads TGTGCCAGCAGTGAATGGTACGAGCAGTACTTC.

The chain is built from TRBV5-1 and TRBJ1-5; 12 bases align to TRBD1. This CDR3 is built from 18 residues. Unmatched junction bases numbered 14, after V lost 4 bases and J lost 6 bases. CDR1 and CDR2 from the germline V gene are SGHRS and YFSETQ. Here the CDR3 DNA reads TGCGCCAGCAGCCTTGTGAGGCCGGGACAGGGGGCTATTCAGCCCCAGCATTTT. Its protein product is CASSLVRPGQGAIQPQHF.

V gene TRBV19 combines with J gene TRBJ2-7, with D possibly TRBD1 on 5 matching bases. This CDR3 region has 13 residues. V was cut by 3 bases and J by 12 bases, with 18 bases left in between. CDR1 is LNHDA, CDR2 SQIVND, per germline (reference sequence). CDR3 protein: CASSMVQGNFLYF. CDR3 bases: TGTGCCAGTAGTATGGTCCAGGGCAACTTCTTGTACTTC.

The chain carries TRBV15 and TRBJ2-7; D is ambiguous. The CDR3 contains 12 residues. Per germline, CDR1 LNHNV and CDR2 YYDKDF (reference sequence). The V and J ends lost 8 bases and 6 bases respectively, with 14 bases between them. The CDR3 DNA reads as TGTGCCACCCGTATTAAGGGTGGCGAGCAGTACTTC. This translates into CATRIKGGEQYF.

This clonotype was observed a handful of times. Here the CDR3 DNA reads TGTGCCAGTAGATACCCGGGACCCGTGCAGTTCTTC. This gives the protein CASRYPGPVQFF. The chain joins TRBV19 to TRBJ2-1; possibly TRBD1 or TRBD2 for D (5 bases each). The CDR3 is 12 residues long. Trimming took off 6 bases at V and 12 bases at J, with 15 bases between the two ends. Germline V lookup: CDR1 LNHDA, CDR2 SQIVND (reference sequence).

This rearrangement joins TRBV12-3 or TRBV12-4 to TRBJ2-4; D possibly matches TRBD1 or TRBD2 (5 bases each). The CDR3 is 14 residues long. V dropped 7 bases and J dropped 6 bases, with 16 bases sitting between them. For the CDR3, the DNA is TGTGCCAGCACTTTCCGGGACCTACCAAACATTCAGTACTTC. Its protein is CASTFRDLPNIQYF.

This clonotype occurred a few times. This rearrangement joins TRBV30 to TRBJ2-7, with no clear D. The CDR3 is 13 amino acids. Between the trimmed V and J ends, which lost 0 bases and 7 bases, there was a span of 13 bases. Germline CDR1 and CDR2: GTSNPN and SVGIG (reference sequence). Here the CDR3 reads CAWSVEWGIEQYF. CDR3 coding DNA: TGTGCCTGGAGTGTAGAATGGGGTATTGAGCAGTACTTC.

This clonotype was picked up a small number of times. J is TRBJ2-2 and V is TRBV9; D call uncertain. This CDR3 spans 14 amino acids. The germline V gene encodes CDR1 SGDLS and CDR2 YYNGEE. V was trimmed by 0 bases and J by 7 bases, leaving 10 bases between them. CDR3 coding DNA: TGTGCCAGCAGCGTAGGTAGCTTGGGCGGGGAGCTGTTTTTT. This codes for CASSVGSLGGELFF.

As for this clonotype: Just one base apart from a much larger clone, this may be a read error. Here the CDR3 DNA reads TGTGCCAGCAGCCCTGGACGGGGGAGCTACTATGGCTACACCTTC. It translates to CASSPGRGSYYGYTF. The rearrangement uses TRBV14 and TRBJ1-2, with D maybe TRBD1 (5 bases). The V end lost 4 bases, the J end lost 3 bases, and 15 bases lay between the germline ends. Germline values: CDR1 SGHDN, CDR2 FVKESK. CDR3 length: 15 residues.

This clonotype was seen repeatedly, ten times or more. The rearrangement links TRBV30 to TRBJ2-7; D unresolved. CDR3 length equals 11 residues. The germline gives CDR1 GTSNPN, CDR2 SVGIG (reference sequence). The V end was cut by 1 base, the J end by 2 bases, with 3 bases between. DNA of the CDR3: TGTGCCTGGAGTGACACCTACGAGCAGTACTTC. Translation gives CAWSDTYEQYF.

The chain uses TRBV7-9 and TRBJ1-1; D ambiguous. Trimming cost V 1 base and J 8 bases, with 14 bases left between them. The CDR3 sequence is 14 residues long. In germline, CDR1 is SEHNR, CDR2 FQNEAQ (reference sequence). The DNA of the CDR3 is TGTGCCAGCAGCTTAGAGTCGGGCCCCACAGAAGCTTTCTTT. Protein sequence: CASSLESGPTEAFF.

This clonotype has more than one count but fewer than ten. The chain couples TRBV18 to TRBJ2-7; tentative D call: TRBD1 (6 bases). The CDR3 spans 14 residues. Germline V gene lookup returns CDR1 KGHSH and CDR2 LQKENI. Between the trimmed V and J ends, which lost 2 bases and 2 bases, there was a span of 10 bases. The CDR3 here is CASSPDRPTYEQYF. DNA of the CDR3: TGTGCCAGCTCACCAGACAGGCCAACCTACGAGCAGTACTTC.

Ten or more counts support this clonotype. The chain links TRBV24-1 to TRBJ2-1; D gene unclear. The CDR3 has 13 residues. CDR1 and CDR2 (germline): KGHDR, SFDVKD. V gave up 8 bases and J gave up 1 base, with 8 bases separating them. The CDR3 reads CATKGGSYNEQFF. Here the CDR3 DNA reads TGTGCCACCAAAGGTGGATCCTACAATGAGCAGTTCTTC.

This clonotype came up a few times. The genes are TRBV6-2 or TRBV6-3 and TRBJ2-3; D is uncertain. This CDR3 region has 14 residues. Trimming pared 2 bases from V and 5 bases from J, leaving 11 bases between. CDR1 and CDR2 (germline): MNHEY, SVGEGT. The CDR3 DNA is TGTGCCAGCAGTTACAACCCCACGCAAGATACGCAGTATTTT. Protein: CASSYNPTQDTQYF.

This rearrangement joins TRBV20-1 to TRBJ2-7; either TRBD1 or TRBD2 may supply D (5 bases each). V shed 6 bases and J shed 3 bases, with 15 bases lying between them. CDR1 DFQATT and CDR2 SNEGSKA come from the germline V gene (reference sequence). There are 13 residues in the CDR3. For the CDR3, the DNA is TGCAGTGCCGACGAGGGGCTAAGCTACGAGCAGTACTTC. It translates to CSADEGLSYEQYF.

Regarding this clonotype: One base away lies a much larger clone, so this may be a sequencing read error. V gene TRBV20-1 combines with J gene TRBJ1-1, with 8 bases fitting TRBD1. This CDR3 comprises 14 residues. Germline V gene sequence: CDR1 DFQATT, CDR2 SNEGSKA (reference sequence). The CDR3 loop is CSAKGQGVLAEAIF. DNA for the CDR3: TGCAGTGCTAAAGGACAGGGAGTGTTGGCTGAAGCTATCTTT.

In its sample, this clonotype was seen many times. The chain joins TRBV7-6 to TRBJ2-3; D possibly corresponds to TRBD2 (5 bases). Germline assignment: CDR1 SGHVS and CDR2 FNYEAQ. The CDR3 sequence is 17 residues long. The V end was cut by 4 bases, the J end by 0 bases, with 17 bases between. The CDR3 sequence: CASSSLAVIPSTDTQYF. For the CDR3, the DNA is TGTGCCAGCAGCTCCCTAGCCGTTATCCCTAGCACAGATACGCAGTATTTT.

The table lists this clonotype with a few counts. The genes are TRBV4-1 and TRBJ2-3; 7 bases fit TRBD1. Germline V gives CDR1 MGHRA, CDR2 YSYEKL. This CDR3 is 15 amino acids long. The J segment lost 3 bases and the V segment lost 4 bases, leaving 7 bases of the junction unmatched. The DNA for the CDR3 is TGCGCCAGCAGCCCCTTACAGGGGCGGACAGATACGCAGTATTTT. It is translated as CASSPLQGRTDTQYF.

This clonotype came up a few times. A much bigger clone sits one base away, suggesting this may be a read error. The chain has TRBV29-1 and TRBJ1-1; D gene ambiguous. Germline V gives CDR1 SQVTM, CDR2 ANQGSEA. The CDR3 runs 15 residues. CDR3 in DNA: TGCAGCGTAACCCTGGAATATACTCAACTCACTGGAGCTTTCTTT. This translates into CSVTLEYTQLTGAFF. The variable domain in full, with the rest retrieved from reference TRBV29-1 and TRBJ1-1, is SAVISQKPSRDICQRGTSLTIQCQVDSQVTMMFWYRQQPGQSLTLIATANQGSEATYESGFVIDKFPISRPNLTFSTLTVSNMSPEDSSIYLCSVTLEYTQLTGAFFGQGTRLTVV.

In this sample, this clonotype turned up many times. A read error may produce the germline difference seen at one junction end. The V call is TRBV20-1, the J call TRBJ1-1; possibly TRBD1 for D (6 bases). Germline loops: CDR1 DFQATT, CDR2 SNEGSKA (reference sequence). There are 11 residues in the CDR3. The CDR3 DNA reads TGCAGTGCTAGAACCGAACGGGGGGCTCTCTTT. Translation: CSARTERGALF.

Ten or more counts support this clonotype. The chain links TRBV29-1 to TRBJ1-2; 7 bases align to TRBD1. CDR1 SQVTM and CDR2 ANQGSEA come from the germline V gene. This CDR3 has 14 residues. The V gene end was trimmed by 1 base and the J gene end by 5 bases; junction bases not matched to a gene: 7. CDR3 sequence (DNA): TGCAGCGTTGAAGGATCGGACAGGCCTTATGGCTACACCTTC. Protein sequence: CSVEGSDRPYGYTF.